Below, 11 T cell receptor beta chains from the same sample are listed, as sequenced in a study of shared clonotypes between healthy human individuals. This table comes from immunoSEQ multiplex PCR, and its TCRdb copy is limited to in-frame clones, with some not included. The data hold roughly 1,600,000 clones, with approximately 98.5% observed a single time. The sequenced sample was naive CD4+ T cells sorted from blood. The subset is: CD45RA+ positively selected. These receptors all stem from a man aged 25 to 45 in good health.

The genes are TRBV5-5 and TRBJ2-1; 9 positions agree with TRBD2. Trimming took 0 bases from V and 3 from J; bases not matched to a gene: 16. The CDR3 contains 20 residues. The germline V gene has CDR1 SGHKS and CDR2 YYEKEE (reference sequence). This chain's CDR3 is CASSLVWSIRGTSHYNEQFF. The CDR3 nucleotides read TGTGCCAGCAGCTTGGTGTGGTCTATCCGCGGGACTAGCCACTACAATGAGCAGTTCTTC.

A word on this clone: The identical CDR3 is also encoded by other nucleotide sequences in the sample. The CDR3 protein is CASSQDGNYGYTF. The CDR3 nucleotides read TGTGCCAGCTCACAAGACGGGAACTATGGCTACACCTTC. J is TRBJ1-2 and V is TRBV18; D is ambiguous. The germline V gene has CDR1 KGHSH and CDR2 LQKENI. The V end was cut by 4 bases, the J end by 2 bases, with 8 bases between. The CDR3 is made up of 13 amino acids. The full variable domain, rest sourced from reference TRBV18 and TRBJ1-2, is NAGVMQNPRHLVRRRGQEARLRCSPMKGHSHVYWYRQLPEEGLKFMVYLQKENIIDESGMPKERFSAEFPKEGPSILRIQQVVRGDSAAYFCASSQDGNYGYTFGSGTRLTVV.

The rearrangement uses TRBV5-6 and TRBJ2-3; D is unresolved. In germline, CDR1 is SGHDT, CDR2 YYEEEE. The CDR3 runs to 13 residues. V lost 1 base and J 0 bases, leaving 3 bases between the germline ends. CDR3 amino acids: CASSLMSTDTQYF. DNA for the CDR3: TGTGCCAGCAGCTTGATGAGCACAGATACGCAGTATTTT. Using reference TRBV5-6 and TRBJ2-3 for the parts outside the CDR3, the full variable domain is DAGVTQSPTHLIKTRGQQVTLRCSPKSGHDTVSWYQQALGQGPQFIFQYYEEEERQRGNFPDRFSGHQFPNYSSELNVNALLLGDSALYLCASSLMSTDTQYFGPGTRLTVL.

The chain combines TRBV13 with TRBJ2-7; D might be TRBD1 or TRBD2, each matching 5 bases. The CDR3 extends over 15 amino acids. Trimming shortened V by 4 bases and J by 1 base, and 14 bases separated the two germline ends. Germline CDR1 is PRHDT and CDR2 is FYEKMQ (reference sequence). The CDR3 DNA follows: TGTGCCAGCAGCTCGGGACGGTTCAAGTCCTACGAGCAGTACTTC. This translates into CASSSGRFKSYEQYF.

The chain employs TRBV7-6 and TRBJ2-5; 12 bases line up with TRBD2. The J segment lost 4 bases and the V segment lost 5 bases, leaving 5 bases of the junction unmatched. CDR1 is SGHVS, CDR2 FNYEAQ, per germline. CDR3 length: 15 residues. The CDR3 bases are TGTGCCAGCAGCCCTCTAGCGGGAGGGCCAGAGACCCAGTACTTC. Its translation: CASSPLAGGPETQYF.

The chain uses TRBV6-5 and TRBJ1-4; D gene unclear. The CDR3 is 11 amino acids. V dropped 5 bases and J dropped 11 bases, with 9 bases sitting between them. The germline V gene encodes CDR1 MNHEY and CDR2 SVGAGI. CDR3 sequence (DNA): TGTGCCAGCAGTGCCGTTGGGAAACTGTTTTTT. Its translation: CASSAVGKLFF.

The chain combines TRBV5-1 with TRBJ1-1, with a possible D match to TRBD1 (6 bases). Trimming removed 7 bases from V and 7 bases from J, with 26 bases in between. CDR1 SGHRS and CDR2 YFSETQ come from the germline V gene. This CDR3 comprises 16 residues. The DNA for the CDR3 is TGCGCCAGCGCTAGGGGGGGCGCCCCCTATGAGGATGAAGCTTTCTTT. It is translated as CASARGGAPYEDEAFF.

This clone appeared once. The V and J genes are TRBV2 and TRBJ2-5; D remains ambiguous. The germline V gene has CDR1 SNHLY and CDR2 FYNNEI. This CDR3 has 15 residues. Trimming removed 5 bases at V and 4 bases at J, with 17 bases between. CDR3 residues: CASSYYPDGGETQYF. The CDR3, as DNA: TGTGCCAGCAGTTACTATCCGGACGGTGGAGAGACCCAGTACTTC.

CDR3 coding DNA: TGCGCCAGCCGTTACGGGACTAGCGTCCCAGATACGCAGTATTTT. Translated: CASRYGTSVPDTQYF. The chain couples TRBV5-1 to TRBJ2-3; 10 bases are a match to TRBD2. The length of the CDR3 is 15 residues. CDR1 SGHRS and CDR2 YFSETQ come from the germline V gene. After removal of 7 bases from V and 4 bases from J, the junction contained 9 bases not matched to a gene.

The genes are TRBV7-2 and TRBJ2-1; D is undetermined. Trimming stripped 3 bases from V and 3 bases from J, with 15 bases between. The CDR3 has 16 residues. Germline CDR1 reads SGHTA; CDR2 reads FQGNSA. The CDR3 loop is CASSFLERIFYNEQFF. The CDR3 coding sequence is TGTGCCAGCAGCTTTTTGGAACGGATTTTCTACAATGAGCAGTTCTTC.

V usage is TRBV9 and J usage is TRBJ2-1; 11 nucleotides match TRBD2. Losses at the gene ends were 10 bases for V and 6 bases for J; bases not matched to a gene: 9. The germline CDR1 and CDR2 sequences are SGDLS and YYNGEE. This CDR3 has 14 residues. The chain's CDR3 is CASGASGRFNEQFF. CDR3 in DNA: TGTGCCTCCGGGGCTAGCGGGAGGTTCAATGAGCAGTTCTTC.